A single sample gave rise to the 15 T cell receptor beta chains below, sequenced in a study of T cell responses to AZD1222 COVID-19 vaccine. Clones were sequenced by immunoSEQ multiplex PCR, and TCRdb holds only the in-frame ones, with some missing. Of 86,000 or so clones listed, about nine tenths are singletons. The source was peripheral blood, collected 28 days after the second AZD1222 dose. These receptors came from an adult who received the AZD1222 COVID-19 vaccine.

This CDR3 is CASAGSSNEKLFF. The CDR3, as DNA: TGTGCCAGCGCAGGGTCCTCTAATGAAAAACTGTTTTTT. The V call is TRBV2, the J call TRBJ1-4, with D possibly matching TRBD1 (5 bases). Trimming took 8 bases from V and 3 from J, leaving 10 bases between them. Germline V CDR1 and CDR2: SNHLY, FYNNEI. The CDR3 has 13 amino acids.

V is TRBV7-9 and J is TRBJ2-7, with TRBD2 matching 8 bases. The germline gives CDR1 SEHNR, CDR2 FQNEAQ (reference sequence). The V and J ends lost 5 bases and 5 bases, in that order; junction bases with no gene match: 11. CDR3 length: 15 residues. The CDR3 loop is CASSLPGLAGNEQYF. CDR3 DNA: TGTGCCAGCAGCCTCCCGGGGCTAGCGGGCAACGAGCAGTACTTC.

The chain links TRBV2 to TRBJ2-6, with D hard to call. The V gene's germline CDR1 is SNHLY and CDR2 FYNNEI. The length of the CDR3 is 14 residues. Trimming cost V 7 bases and J 1 base, with 8 bases left between them. Here the CDR3 DNA reads TGTGCCAGCACCAGGAGTTCTGGGGCCAACGTCCTGACTTTC. Translating it yields CASTRSSGANVLTF.

J is TRBJ2-2 and V is TRBV11-2; TRBD1 might be the D (6 bases). CDR1 is SGHAT and CDR2 is FQNNGV in the germline V gene. The CDR3 covers 18 residues. Trimming shortened V by 3 bases and J by 7 bases, and 24 bases separated the two germline ends. The CDR3 bases are TGTGCCAGCAGCTTGGTAGAACAAGGCCCGATAGGGGGCGGGGAGCTGTTTTTT. The encoded protein is CASSLVEQGPIGGGELFF. Full variable domain (missing parts from reference TRBV11-2 and TRBJ2-2): EAGVAQSPRYKIIEKRQSVAFWCNPISGHATLYWYQQILGQGPKLLIQFQNNGVVDDSQLPKDRFSAERLKGVDSTLKIQPAKLEDSAVYLCASSLVEQGPIGGGELFFGEGSRLTVL.

The V and J genes are TRBV12-5 and TRBJ1-1, with 10 bases matching TRBD1. The V segment lost 6 bases and the J segment 8 bases; nucleotides outside the gene matches: 9. Germline V gene sequence: CDR1 LGHNT, CDR2 FRNRAP. This CDR3 spans 14 amino acids. CDR3: CASGRQGARGEAFF. CDR3 coding DNA: TGTGCTAGTGGAAGACAGGGGGCGAGGGGCGAAGCTTTCTTT.

The chain joins TRBV10-3 to TRBJ1-1; a weak D match, TRBD1 (5 bases). CDR3 length equals 14 residues. Trimming left V 2 bases short and J 11 bases short, with 18 bases between. The germline V gene has CDR1 ENHRY and CDR2 SYGVKD. The CDR3 DNA is TGTGCCATCAGTGAGCCGGCTAATACAGGAGGGGCTTTCTTT. This sequence encodes CAISEPANTGGAFF.

CDR3: CASSPRGSLRASGRALDEQYF. CDR3 nucleotide sequence: TGTGCCAGCTCACCACGGGGCAGTCTAAGGGCTAGCGGGAGGGCCTTGGACGAGCAGTACTTC. The rearrangement uses TRBV18 and TRBJ2-7; 12 bases are shared with TRBD2. Germline trimming cut 1 base from V and 5 bases from J; bases unmatched to any gene: 21. The V gene's germline CDR1 is KGHSH and CDR2 LQKENI. The CDR3 extends over 21 amino acids.

The rearrangement joins TRBV19 to TRBJ2-1, with TRBD2 identical over 10 bases. The CDR3 is 18 residues long. CDR1 and CDR2 (germline): LNHDA, SQIVND (reference sequence). The junction had 14 bases not matched to a gene; V was cut back by 0 bases and J by 9 bases. The CDR3 DNA is TGTGCCAGTAGTATAGAGGCGGCTAGCGGGAGTGAATCGAGTGAGCAGTTCTTC. Its translation is CASSIEAASGSESSEQFF.

The rearrangement uses TRBV30 and TRBJ1-5; TRBD1 matches 8 bases. The germline V gene encodes CDR1 GTSNPN and CDR2 SVGIG (reference sequence). The CDR3 totals 18 residues. The trim removed 3 bases at V and 3 bases at J, leaving 16 bases unmatched. Here the CDR3 reads CAWSPRVGTGHFNQPQHF. In DNA, the CDR3 is TGTGCCTGGAGCCCCAGGGTCGGGACAGGCCATTTCAATCAGCCCCAGCATTTT.

In this sample, this clone is medium-sized. The chain recombines TRBV6-1 with TRBJ2-7; D is perhaps TRBD2 (5 bases). The CDR3 runs to 13 residues. With 2 bases removed from V and 7 bases from J, the gap between germline ends came to 12 bases. The V gene's germline CDR1 is MNHNS and CDR2 SASEGT. The CDR3 DNA reads as TGTGCCAGCAGTGAAACGAGGACTGAGGAGCAGTACTTC. This translates into CASSETRTEEQYF.

This chain connects TRBV5-5 to TRBJ1-3; 7 bases match TRBD1. The length of the CDR3 is 17 residues. Germline-derived CDR1 and CDR2 are SGHKS and YYEKEE (reference sequence). Trimming removed 0 bases from V and 0 bases from J; junction bases left unmatched: 6. CDR3 bases: TGTGCCAGCAGCTTGGCGGGACAGATCCTCTCTGGAAACACCATATATTTT. It encodes CASSLAGQILSGNTIYF.

The genes are TRBV3-1 (or the pseudogene TRBV3-2) and TRBJ2-1; D not resolved. In germline, CDR1 is LGHDT, CDR2 YNNKEL (reference sequence). The CDR3 runs 14 residues. V lost 4 bases and J lost 5, with 12 bases in between. CDR3 region: CASSPVLTHNEQFF. The CDR3 coding sequence is TGTGCCAGCAGCCCAGTACTCACACACAATGAGCAGTTCTTC.

This clone was detected once. The V call is TRBV29-1, the J call TRBJ1-1; unclear D gene. The germline CDR1 and CDR2 sequences are SQVTM and ANQGSEA. Trimming took off 3 bases at V and 8 bases at J, with 7 bases between the two ends. The length of the CDR3 is 10 residues. The CDR3 sequence is CSVETEEAFF. The CDR3 DNA reads TGCAGCGTTGAGACGGAGGAAGCTTTCTTT. Together with reference TRBV29-1 and TRBJ1-1, the CDR3 gives the full variable domain: SAVISQKPSRDICQRGTSLTIQCQVDSQVTMMFWYRQQPGQSLTLIATANQGSEATYESGFVIDKFPISRPNLTFSTLTVSNMSPEDSSIYLCSVETEEAFFGQGTRLTVV.

The genes are TRBV7-2 and TRBJ1-2; 8 bases are shared with TRBD1. Germline CDR1 SGHTA, CDR2 FQGNSA. The CDR3 covers 15 residues. The J segment lost 2 bases and the V segment lost 5 bases, leaving 7 bases of the junction unmatched. CDR3 sequence (DNA): TGTGCCAGCAGCACCTACAGGGGGGCCAACTATGGCTACACCTTC. Amino acids: CASSTYRGANYGYTF.

The chain combines TRBV28 with TRBJ2-7; D is unresolved. The germline V gene has CDR1 MDHEN and CDR2 SYDVKM. This CDR3 comprises 14 residues. V lost 3 bases, J lost 2 bases, and 11 bases lay in between. DNA of the CDR3: TGTGCCAGCAGTTTGAGTGGCCCGACCTACGAGCAGTACTTC. Amino acids: CASSLSGPTYEQYF.